This T cell receptor (beta chain) is drawn from a study of blood T cell repertoires in COVID-19. About the study: Sample material is recorded as cDNA or gDNA derived from T cells, B-cell-depleted T cells, or PBMCs.

Profiling relied on immunoSEQ multiplex PCR, and the TCRdb table lists in-frame clones only, not all of them. The sample carries approximately 190,000 clones, roughly 86% recorded once. The cohort comprised adults aged 18 to 89 years residing in under 30 US areas. Germline V CDR1 and CDR2: PRHDT, FYEKMQ (reference sequence). This CDR3 has 15 amino acids. V shed 3 bases and J shed 2 bases, with 11 bases lying between them. This clone was picked up a small number of times. The sequencing sample was made of PBMCs or T cells enriched from blood (not recorded which). The TCR originated in a woman aged 40-49 years in a cohort exposed to, infected with or recovered from COVID-19 (not recorded which). V usage is TRBV13 and J usage is TRBJ1-5; no firm D call. CDR3 protein: CASSFSRQGNQPQHF. The DNA of the CDR3 is TGTGCCAGCAGCTTTAGCCGCCAAGGCAATCAGCCCCAGCATTTT.